This section outlines one T cell receptor (beta chain) sequence together with its context. Its antigen is still unknown. Base qualities are missing; no much larger clone stands one base away. The data originate from a study of cytomegalovirus exposure and HLA in healthy donors (dated by TCRdb to about 2017). With respect to the entire study: An earlier analysis of more than 550 of the donors reported 276 Gb of sequence data and around 120 million unique TCR beta sequences obtained from about 170 million T cells. Because of strong linkage in the cohort, roughly 5 DR-DQ haplotypes were treated as single units for association and clustering. Among the roughly 390 genotyped donors, around 79% belonged to the genetic ancestry cluster associated with self-reported Caucasian donors. High-throughput TCR immunosequencing, statistical association of individual TCRs with disease status, and machine learning were combined to predict cytomegalovirus infection status. Approximately 300 gigabases of sequencing data and tens of millions of unique TCR sequences were included in an early release covering around 650 HLA-typed donors. A separate validation cohort of some 130 different subjects was used in addition to the 666-subject first cohort. Genome-wide SNP genotypes for about 65% of the 666 donors were used in a later genetic analysis, which treated that subset as a discovery cohort. On average, 235,054 unique TCR beta nucleotide sequences were sequenced per donor among 350 to 400 genotyped donors of the cohort, with roughly 18% of those sequences being non-productive. A later analysis re-examined previously published TCR beta repertoires from several hundred donors and added high-resolution HLA genotyping to investigate patterns of TCR occurrence. The aim of the study was to test whether cataloging public T cell receptors could identify signatures of past pathogen exposure. Alongside the repertoire data, information on donor age, sex, ethnicity and CMV serostatus was compiled. Both class I and class II loci were covered by HLA typing, at four-digit resolution. To decide whether each TCR beta V gene segment behaved as functional or pseudogenic, an earlier analysis of approximately 600 of the donors relied on high-throughput TCR beta sequencing. Typing coverage differed by locus: A, B, C, DRB1 and DQB1 were typed in about 620-630 donors, DQA1 in about 500, DPA1 in 600 to 610, and DPB1 in 400 to 490. Rather than drawing on any new phenotypic data, the later analysis identified candidate immune exposures from TCR beta sequences and the way those sequences occurred across donors. The study used immunosequencing to profile the T cell repertoires of 670 or so subjects and linked those repertoires to cytomegalovirus serostatus. Every repertoire in the discovery cohort had been generated on one and the same sequencing platform. What the work shows at the level of the full study, not this receptor alone: An earlier analysis of some 590 of the donors showed that most TCR beta V segments appeared in productive rearrangements either about 87% or about 30% of the time, which broadly matched IMGT annotations. For the cohort, immune exposure information was limited to CMV serostatus. At a false discovery rate of 0.05, a later analysis linked fewer than 20,000 TCR beta sequences to specific HLA alleles. This cohort had only TCR beta chains sequenced, and the lack of alpha or paired-chain data limited which features could be detected. Roughly uniform sequencing depth across donors was assumed in presence/absence analyses, although this assumption may not hold. Most CMV-associated TCR beta chains appeared to be HLA-restricted in a later analysis, and the HLA associations seemed to be driven largely by CMV exposure. The authors suggested that the approach could potentially be extended to other disease states and immunological phenotypes. A further reported finding was that TCR beta sequences accurately predicted the HLA-A and HLA-B alleles for most subjects in the first cohort. In a later analysis, TCR association rates were found to vary across HLA loci, with the most associated TCRs seen for DRB1 alleles and the fewest for HLA-C alleles. A total of around 150 TCR beta chains were listed by the study as associated with cytomegalovirus. A cluster of highly shared sequence variants was judged likely to represent a technical artifact of the sequencing pipeline. When HLA alleles, especially DR and DQ, strongly co-occurred, TCR associations were difficult to assign to individual alleles. Compared with the approximately 670-donor mean, donors in an Asian-associated ancestry cluster had fewer N-insertions in productive TCRs, according to a later genetic analysis. In a later analysis, several top co-occurrence clusters were reported to appear linked to parvovirus B19, influenza, CMV and Epstein-Barr virus. In vitro tests confirmed that a few of the cytomegalovirus-associated TCR beta chains recognize cytomegalovirus antigens. The classifier was reported to diagnose cytomegalovirus status with high specificity and sensitivity in both the original and validation cohorts. V-gene and J-gene trimming of TCR beta chains was associated with a missense DCLRE1C variant in a later genetic analysis, and the association was replicated in an independent cohort. Because HLA typing was unavailable for some donors at each locus, only the typed subset was used in association tests. Most TCR sequences were seen in very few donors, while some public TCRs were found in many individuals. Correlated functional status among segregating V segments might reflect linkage disequilibrium, but an unknown experimental factor could not be ruled out. In a later analysis, HLA-associated TCR beta chains were found to be more clonally expanded and to have lower generation probabilities than equally common non-associated chains. The earlier analysis of 450 to 700 of the donors excluded seventeen rarely observed V segments, including chromosome 9 orphons, because counts were too low.

The cohort was made up of roughly 670 healthy bone marrow donors. At the time of sampling, every cohort member was nominally healthy, though immune exposures that went unrecorded were likely present. The donor was CMV seronegative and belonged to the group of 320 or so seronegative cohort members. A peripheral blood sample was collected from each donor, and TCR beta sequencing was performed on peripheral blood mononuclear cells. Genomic DNA was extracted from the blood cell samples with the Qiagen DNeasy Blood Extraction Kit. Libraries came from the immunoSEQ multiplex PCR assay. For the multiplex PCR, a mixture combining 60 forward primers for TCR Vbeta segments and 13 reverse primers for TCR Jbeta segments was used. A multiplex PCR assay on genomic DNA amplified the CDR3 region of rearranged TCR beta genes. The amplified TCR beta libraries were sequenced on the Illumina HiSeq System as 87-base-pair reads. The study's own analysis went as follows. A later analysis counted about 76 million unique TCR beta chains across the roughly 700 repertoires, and about 10 million of these chains were shared by at least two donors. Raw reads were error-corrected and collapsed into unique sequences by a nearest-neighbor algorithm in which closely related sequences were merged to remove PCR and sequencing errors. V, D and J gene segments were assigned by aligning CDR3 sequences to IMGT reference sequences. For a sequence to be retained, a match of at least six nucleotides was required to both a V gene segment and a J gene segment. Rearrangements were classified as productive when the CDR3 lacked stop codons and remained in frame with V and J, and all other rearrangements were classified as non-productive. Following IMGT convention, CDR3 was defined as the stretch from the second conserved V-encoded cysteine to the conserved J-encoded phenylalanine. The earlier analysis of about 500 of the donors excluded sequences that lacked an unambiguous match to a single V gene segment. An earlier analysis of about 590 of the donors classified V segments as functional when productive rearrangements were above 56.7% and as segregating when the standard deviation between donors was above 5%. A statistical classification framework was developed to diagnose cytomegalovirus status using the catalog of TCR beta chain sequences. In a later analysis, V and J genes were assigned by comparing TCR nucleotide sequences against IMGT/GENE-DB human TR gene sequences. In a later analysis, CDR3 sequences and most-parsimonious VDJ recombination scenarios were assigned using the TCRdist pipeline. In a later analysis, each TCR beta chain was defined by its CDR3 amino acid sequence together with its V-gene family, and reads lacking a unique V-gene family were excluded. In a later analysis, 500 to 650 highly shared, low-generation-probability nucleotide sequences were removed to address suspected cross-contamination and a sequencing artifact. A later analysis calculated a clonal expansion index for each public chain from normalized within-repertoire ranks of inferred template counts. In a later analysis, generation probabilities were computed using a VDJ recombination model fitted to out-of-frame rearrangements, and the results were checked against IGoR. Hypergeometric tests were used in a later analysis to score TCR-TCR, TCR-HLA and TCR-CMV co-occurrence, with a repertoire-size bias correction applied to the TCR pairs. In a later analysis, false discovery rates were estimated by permuting HLA or CMV assignments 20 times. A later analysis grouped co-occurring TCRs with DBSCAN, adding TCRdist sequence similarity when clustering within HLA-allele-positive subsets. Repertoires with fewer than 30,000 or more than 120,000 public chains, plus five repertoires with anomalous nucleotide sharing, were excluded from co-occurrence clustering. The source is immuneACCESS, and TCRdb retained only in-frame sequences with V and J called. Part of the clones is not carried over; for the studies checked, unresolved V genes explain less than half of this, and the remainder is unexplained. That table furnishes V, J and clone size, whereas the DNA furnished D and trimming. Here the sample has 200,000 to 300,000 clones; 78% occur a single time. About 0.47% of the sample comes from the top ten.

Sequences were obtained from PBMCs. This sequence originates from a boy aged 5-17 years in good health and CMV-seronegative.

The DNA reads TGTGCCAGCAGTCTCATCGCGAATGAAAAACTGTTTTTT. It is translated as CASSLIANEKLFF. Rearrangement joined TRBV6-5 to TRBJ1-4, with the D segment identity uncertain. The CDR3 runs 13 amino acids, cysteine and phenylalanine included. The retained sequence is limited to the CDR3, 39 bases, with the frame set at the first base. V is cut by 5 bases and J by 5 bases, and the space between the germline ends is 9 bases. The germline V gene provides CDR1 MNHEY and CDR2 SVGAGI.